The clone carrying this TCR beta chain has a single count. TCRdb's copy holds only in-frame clones and misses some; the assay was immunoSEQ multiplex PCR. The data show tens of thousands of clones, under 75% seen once. These data belong to a study of radiotherapy plus CTLA-4 blockade in lung cancer. This specimen consisted of peripheral blood, obtained from a patient treated with radiotherapy plus ipilimumab. The receptor comes from a human donor with non-small cell lung cancer whose response to radiotherapy plus ipilimumab could not be evaluated.

CDR3 in amino acids: CASSFPGSTEAFF. In DNA form, the CDR3 reads TGTGCCAGCAGCTTCCCAGGGTCCACTGAAGCTTTCTTT. This rearrangement joins TRBV7-8 to TRBJ1-1, with a tentative D call TRBD1 (5 bases). Germline assignment: CDR1 SGHVS and CDR2 FQNEAQ. Between the trimmed V and J ends, which lost 3 bases and 4 bases, there was a span of 9 bases. The CDR3 sequence is 13 residues long.